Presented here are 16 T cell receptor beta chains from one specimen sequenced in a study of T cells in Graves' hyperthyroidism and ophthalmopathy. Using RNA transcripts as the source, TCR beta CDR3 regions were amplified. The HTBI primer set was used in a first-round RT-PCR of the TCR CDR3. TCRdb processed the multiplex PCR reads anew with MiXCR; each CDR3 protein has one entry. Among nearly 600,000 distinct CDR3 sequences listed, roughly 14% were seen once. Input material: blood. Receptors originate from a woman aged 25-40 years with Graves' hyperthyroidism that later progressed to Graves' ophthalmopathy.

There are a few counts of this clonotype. CDR3 loop: CASSLRSTFTGELFF. The CDR3 DNA is TGTGCCAGCAGCTTAAGGTCGACCTTCACCGGGGAGCTGTTTTTT. This chain uses TRBV14 with TRBJ2-2; unclear D gene. The CDR3 extends over 15 amino acids. Germline assignment: CDR1 SGHDN and CDR2 FVKESK. V gave up 5 bases and J gave up 4 bases, with 14 bases separating them.

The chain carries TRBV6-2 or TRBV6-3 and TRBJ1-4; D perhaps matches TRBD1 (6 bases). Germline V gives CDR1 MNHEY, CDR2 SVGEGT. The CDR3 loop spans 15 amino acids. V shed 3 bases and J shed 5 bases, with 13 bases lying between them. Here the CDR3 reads CASSYETGGNEKLFF. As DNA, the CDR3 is TGTGCCAGCAGTTATGAGACAGGCGGAAATGAAAAACTGTTTTTT.

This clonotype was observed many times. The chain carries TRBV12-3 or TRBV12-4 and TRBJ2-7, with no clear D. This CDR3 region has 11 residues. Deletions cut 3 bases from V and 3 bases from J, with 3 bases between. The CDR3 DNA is TGTGCCAGCAGTTTCGACTACGAGCAGTACTTC. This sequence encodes CASSFDYEQYF.

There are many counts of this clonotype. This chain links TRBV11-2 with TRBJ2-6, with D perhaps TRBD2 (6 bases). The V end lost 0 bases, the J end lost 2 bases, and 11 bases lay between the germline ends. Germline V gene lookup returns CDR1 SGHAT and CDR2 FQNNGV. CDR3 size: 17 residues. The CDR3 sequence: CASSLDGGSTGANVLTF. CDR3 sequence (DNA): TGTGCCAGCAGCTTAGACGGGGGAAGCACTGGGGCCAACGTCCTGACTTTC.

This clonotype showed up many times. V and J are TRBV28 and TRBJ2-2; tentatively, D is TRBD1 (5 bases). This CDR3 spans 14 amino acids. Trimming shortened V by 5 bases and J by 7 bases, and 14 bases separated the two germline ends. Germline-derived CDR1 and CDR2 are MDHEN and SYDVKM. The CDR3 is CASSLQGYGGELFF. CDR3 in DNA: TGTGCCAGCAGTCTCCAGGGTTACGGCGGGGAGCTGTTTTTT.

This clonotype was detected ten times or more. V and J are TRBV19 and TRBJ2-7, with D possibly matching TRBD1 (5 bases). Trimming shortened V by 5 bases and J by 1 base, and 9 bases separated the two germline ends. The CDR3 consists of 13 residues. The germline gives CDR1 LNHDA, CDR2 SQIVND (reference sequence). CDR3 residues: CASSRAGSYEQYF. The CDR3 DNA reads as TGTGCCAGTAGTCGGGCAGGGTCCTACGAGCAGTACTTC.

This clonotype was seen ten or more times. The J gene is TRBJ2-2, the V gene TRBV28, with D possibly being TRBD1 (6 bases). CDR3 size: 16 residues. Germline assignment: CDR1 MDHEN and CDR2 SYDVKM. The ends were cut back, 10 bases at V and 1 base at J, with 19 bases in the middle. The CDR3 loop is CAILSLSGENTGELFF. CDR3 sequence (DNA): TGTGCCATTTTGTCCCTTTCAGGGGAGAACACCGGGGAGCTGTTTTTT.

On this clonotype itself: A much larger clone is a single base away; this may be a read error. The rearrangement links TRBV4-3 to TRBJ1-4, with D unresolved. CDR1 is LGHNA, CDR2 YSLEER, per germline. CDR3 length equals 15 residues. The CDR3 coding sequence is TGCGCCAGCAGCCAAGATTCGACTCGCGGTGAAATACTGTTTTTT. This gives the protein CASSQDSTRGEILFF.

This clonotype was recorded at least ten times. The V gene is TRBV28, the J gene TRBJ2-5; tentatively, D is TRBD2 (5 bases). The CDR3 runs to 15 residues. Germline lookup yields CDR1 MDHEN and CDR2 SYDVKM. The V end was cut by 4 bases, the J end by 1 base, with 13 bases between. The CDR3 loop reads CASSYPRLPQETQYF. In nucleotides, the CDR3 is TGTGCCAGCAGTTACCCACGACTACCCCAAGAGACCCAGTACTTC.

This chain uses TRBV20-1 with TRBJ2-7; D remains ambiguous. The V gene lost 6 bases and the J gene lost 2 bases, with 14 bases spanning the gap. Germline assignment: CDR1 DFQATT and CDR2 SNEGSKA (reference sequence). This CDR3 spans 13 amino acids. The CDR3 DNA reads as TGCAGTGCCAGGTTAGGAGCCACCTACGAGCAGTACTTC. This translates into CSARLGATYEQYF.

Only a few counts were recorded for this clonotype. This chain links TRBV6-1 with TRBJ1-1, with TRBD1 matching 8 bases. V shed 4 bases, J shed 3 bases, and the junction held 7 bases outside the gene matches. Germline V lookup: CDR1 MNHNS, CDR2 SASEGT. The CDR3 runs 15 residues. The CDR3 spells CASSGGTGWDTEAFF. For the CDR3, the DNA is TGTGCCAGCAGTGGAGGGACAGGATGGGACACTGAAGCTTTCTTT.

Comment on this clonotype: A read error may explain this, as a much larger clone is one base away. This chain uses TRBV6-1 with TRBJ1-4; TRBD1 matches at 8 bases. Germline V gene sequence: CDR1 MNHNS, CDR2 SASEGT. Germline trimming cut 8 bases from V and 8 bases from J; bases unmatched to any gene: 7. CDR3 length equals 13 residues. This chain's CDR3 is CASGLTGAEKLFF. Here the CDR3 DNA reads TGTGCCAGCGGATTGACAGGGGCCGAAAAACTGTTTTTT.

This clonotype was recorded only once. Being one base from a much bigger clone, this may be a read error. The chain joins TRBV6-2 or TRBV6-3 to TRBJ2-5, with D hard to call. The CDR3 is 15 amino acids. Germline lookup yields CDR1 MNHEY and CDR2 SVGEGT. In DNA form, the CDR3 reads TGTGCCAGCAATTACGGCGCGGTGGCACAAGAGACCCAGTACTTC. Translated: CASNYGAVAQETQYF.

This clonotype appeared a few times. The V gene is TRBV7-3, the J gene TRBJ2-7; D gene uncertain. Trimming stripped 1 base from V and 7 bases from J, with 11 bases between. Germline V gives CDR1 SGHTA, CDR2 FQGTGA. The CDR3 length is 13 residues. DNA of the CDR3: TGTGCCAGCAGCTTAATGCTTCTTGGGGAGCAGTACTTC. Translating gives CASSLMLLGEQYF.

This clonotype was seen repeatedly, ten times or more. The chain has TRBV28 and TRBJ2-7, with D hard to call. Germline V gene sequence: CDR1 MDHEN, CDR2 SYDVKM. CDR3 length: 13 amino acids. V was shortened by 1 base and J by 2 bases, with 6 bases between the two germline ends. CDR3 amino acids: CASSLSGAYEQYF. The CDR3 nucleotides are TGTGCCAGCAGTTTATCTGGGGCCTACGAGCAGTACTTC.

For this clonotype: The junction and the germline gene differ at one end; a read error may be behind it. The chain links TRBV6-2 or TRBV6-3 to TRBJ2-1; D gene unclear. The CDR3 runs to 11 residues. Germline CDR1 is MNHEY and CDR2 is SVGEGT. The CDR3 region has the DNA TGTGCCGGCAGTTACCTACTTGAGCAGTTCTTC. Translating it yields CAGSYLLEQFF.